The 10 T cell receptor beta chains below were found in one sample sequenced in a study of blood T cell repertoires in COVID-19. Sequencing used immunoSEQ multiplex PCR; TCRdb keeps in-frame clones, though not all of them. Of 100,000 to 120,000 clones in the sample, roughly 84% were seen once. The material sequenced was peripheral blood. The receptors were gathered from a man in his forties with acute or convalescent COVID-19.

The chain combines TRBV18 with TRBJ2-6, with TRBD1 identical over 12 bases. The CDR3 sequence is 18 residues long. Looked up from germline, CDR1 is KGHSH and CDR2 is LQKENI. The J segment lost 1 base and the V segment lost 3 bases, leaving 4 bases of the junction unmatched. The CDR3 DNA follows: TGTGCCAGCTCACCGGGACAGGGGGCGACTTCTGGGGCCAACGTCCTGACTTTC. Amino acids: CASSPGQGATSGANVLTF.

The V and J genes are TRBV6-2 or TRBV6-3 and TRBJ2-3; 7 positions match TRBD1. Germline CDR1 MNHEY, CDR2 SVGEGT. After removal of 4 bases from V and 5 bases from J, the junction contained 12 bases not matched to a gene. The CDR3 spans 16 residues. The CDR3 region is CASSSPRRGSEDTQYF. The CDR3 nucleotides are TGTGCCAGCAGTTCTCCCCGCAGGGGGTCAGAAGATACGCAGTATTTT.

The chain combines TRBV9 with TRBJ1-5; a possible D gene is TRBD1 (5 bases). The CDR3 runs to 14 residues. V lost 4 bases and J 7 bases, leaving 15 bases between the germline ends. Germline V lookup: CDR1 SGDLS, CDR2 YYNGEE. In DNA, the CDR3 is TGTGCCAGCAGCCCCGGGGGGGGAGGACAGCCCCAGCATTTT. Protein: CASSPGGGGQPQHF.

The chain couples TRBV30 to TRBJ2-7, with 7 bases identical to TRBD2. Unmatched junction bases numbered 3, after V lost 1 base and J lost 3 bases. Per germline, CDR1 GTSNPN and CDR2 SVGIG (reference sequence). The CDR3 has 13 residues. CDR3 in DNA: TGTGCCTGGAGTGCGGGAGGACGCTACGAGCAGTACTTC. This encodes CAWSAGGRYEQYF.

V is TRBV18 and J is TRBJ1-6; 9 bases map to TRBD1. CDR1 and CDR2 (germline): KGHSH, LQKENI. Germline trimming cut 3 bases from V and 7 bases from J; bases unmatched to any gene: 1. CDR3 length: 14 amino acids. The CDR3 DNA follows: TGTGCCAGCTCACCGGGACAGGGAAATTCACCCCTCCACTTT. Its translation is CASSPGQGNSPLHF.

V is TRBV6-5 and J is TRBJ1-5; D is ambiguous. CDR3 length: 15 amino acids. Germline loops: CDR1 MNHEY, CDR2 SVGAGI. V lost 4 bases to trimming and J lost 3 bases, with 13 bases between them. The CDR3 coding sequence is TGTGCCAGCAGTTTCACCGAGGCTAACAATCAGCCCCAGCATTTT. Its protein is CASSFTEANNQPQHF.

The chain joins TRBV24-1 to TRBJ2-7; 7 bases match TRBD1. V shed 4 bases, J shed 0 bases, and the junction held 2 bases outside the gene matches. Germline V gives CDR1 KGHDR, CDR2 SFDVKD. This CDR3 is 14 amino acids long. CDR3 in amino acids: CATSETGTSYEQYF. Written as DNA, the CDR3 is TGTGCCACCAGTGAGACAGGGACCTCCTACGAGCAGTACTTC.

This chain links TRBV3-1 (or the pseudogene TRBV3-2) with TRBJ2-7, with TRBD2 matching over 7 bases. CDR1 is LGHDT, CDR2 YNNKEL, per germline (reference sequence). The J segment lost 3 bases and the V segment lost 1 base, leaving 3 bases of the junction unmatched. The CDR3 loop spans 14 amino acids. For the CDR3, the DNA is TGTGCCAGCAGCCAAGGGGCGGGGGACTACGAGCAGTACTTC. This sequence encodes CASSQGAGDYEQYF.

This clone appeared a single time. This chain uses TRBV27 with TRBJ2-3; TRBD1 matches at 8 bases. Germline V gene lookup returns CDR1 MNHEY and CDR2 SMNVEV (reference sequence). The trim removed 4 bases at V and 4 bases at J, leaving 7 bases unmatched. The CDR3 runs to 15 residues. For the CDR3, the DNA is TGTGCCAGCAGTTCAGGGACAGGCCTCGCAGATACGCAGTATTTT. This gives the protein CASSSGTGLADTQYF.

This clone was observed a handful of times. V is TRBV4-2 and J is TRBJ2-5; possibly TRBD1 for D (6 bases). CDR3 size: 16 residues. The V end was cut by 2 bases, the J end by 1 base, with 14 bases between. In germline, CDR1 is LGHNA, CDR2 YNFKEQ. The CDR3 reads CASSQLYRTVQETQYF. The CDR3 bases are TGTGCCAGCAGCCAATTGTATAGGACAGTCCAAGAGACCCAGTACTTC.